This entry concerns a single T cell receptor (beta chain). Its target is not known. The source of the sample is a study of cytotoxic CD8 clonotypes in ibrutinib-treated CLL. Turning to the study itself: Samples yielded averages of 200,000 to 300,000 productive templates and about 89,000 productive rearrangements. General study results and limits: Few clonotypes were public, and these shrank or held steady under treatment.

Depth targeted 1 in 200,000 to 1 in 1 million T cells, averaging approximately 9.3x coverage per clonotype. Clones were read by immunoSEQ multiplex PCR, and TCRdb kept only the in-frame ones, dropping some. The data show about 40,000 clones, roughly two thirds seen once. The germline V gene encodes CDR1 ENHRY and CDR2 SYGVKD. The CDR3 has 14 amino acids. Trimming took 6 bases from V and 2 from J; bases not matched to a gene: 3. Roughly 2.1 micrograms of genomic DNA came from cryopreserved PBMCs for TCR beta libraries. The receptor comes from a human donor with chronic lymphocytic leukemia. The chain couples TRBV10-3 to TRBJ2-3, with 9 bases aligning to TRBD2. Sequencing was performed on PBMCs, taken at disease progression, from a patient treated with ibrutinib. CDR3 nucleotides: TGTGCCATCAGCCAGCGGGAGGCCACAGATACGCAGTATTTT. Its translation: CAISQREATDTQYF.